Each of the 8 T cell receptor beta chains below was sequenced from the same sample in a study of T cells in Graves' hyperthyroidism and ophthalmopathy. RNA transcripts served as the template for amplifying TCR beta CDR3 regions. Primed by the HTBI set, a first-round RT-PCR was run on the TCR CDR3. TCRdb re-called the multiplex PCR reads with MiXCR, one entry per CDR3 protein. The data contain under 250,000 distinct CDR3 sequences, roughly a sixth of them singletons. The sequencing input was blood. The receptors were gathered from a woman aged 45-65 years with Graves' hyperthyroidism.

In DNA, the CDR3 is TGTGCCAGCAGGCTTGACAGGGATGCCGGGGAGCTGTTTTTT. This codes for CASRLDRDAGELFF. The chain uses TRBV28 and TRBJ2-2; 7 bases align to TRBD1. The CDR3 contains 14 residues. The ends lost 6 bases at V and 6 bases at J; junction bases unmatched: 7. Germline V gives CDR1 MDHEN, CDR2 SYDVKM. Together with reference TRBV28 and TRBJ2-2, the CDR3 gives the full variable domain: DVKVTQSSRYLVKRTGEKVFLECVQDMDHENMFWYRQDPGLGLRLIYFSYDVKMKEKGDIPEGYSVSREKKERFSLILESASTNQTSMYLCASRLDRDAGELFFGEGSRLTVL.

Concerning this clonotype itself: With a much larger clone just one base away, this may be a read error. The rearrangement joins TRBV15 to TRBJ1-5, with 8 nucleotides matching TRBD1. The CDR3 sequence is 13 residues long. V dropped 4 bases and J dropped 6; count of bases not matched to a gene: 2. Looked up from germline, CDR1 is LNHNV and CDR2 is YYDKDF (reference sequence). The CDR3 loop is CATSMDRVQPQHF. CDR3 in DNA: TGTGCCACCAGCATGGACAGGGTTCAGCCCCAGCATTTT.

There are many counts of this clonotype. The J gene is TRBJ2-1, the V gene TRBV7-3, with 12 nucleotides matching TRBD2. The V and J ends lost 5 bases and 5 bases, in that order; junction bases with no gene match: 1. Germline CDR1 reads SGHTA; CDR2 reads FQGTGA. The CDR3 is made up of 14 amino acids. The chain's CDR3 is CASSRLAGDNEQFF. CDR3 sequence (DNA): TGTGCCAGCAGCCGACTAGCGGGAGACAATGAGCAGTTCTTC.

This clonotype was observed a handful of times. V gene TRBV6-1 combines with J gene TRBJ2-5, with 7 bases aligning to TRBD2. The CDR3 is 17 amino acids. Germline-derived CDR1 and CDR2 are MNHNS and SASEGT. Trimming took 6 bases from V and 5 from J; bases not matched to a gene: 18. CDR3: CASRGLSGRLRGETQYF. DNA for the CDR3: TGTGCCAGCAGGGGACTAAGCGGGCGGCTTCGAGGGGAGACCCAGTACTTC.

This clonotype was detected only a few times. The V gene is TRBV7-2, the J gene TRBJ2-1; 11 bases are a match to TRBD2. The CDR3 consists of 15 residues. Germline V gene lookup returns CDR1 SGHTA and CDR2 FQGNSA. The V segment lost 3 bases and the J segment 7 bases; nucleotides outside the gene matches: 5. The CDR3, as DNA: TGTGCCAGCAGCTTCAGACTAGCGGGGAATAATGAGCAGTTCTTC. It yields the protein CASSFRLAGNNEQFF.

This chain uses TRBV5-1 with TRBJ2-2; D is ambiguous. The CDR3 totals 14 residues. Trimming took 3 bases from V and 7 from J, leaving 13 bases between them. Germline lookup yields CDR1 SGHRS and CDR2 YFSETQ. The CDR3 loop reads CASSSERVGGELFF. The CDR3 nucleotides read TGCGCCAGCAGCTCCGAAAGGGTTGGCGGGGAGCTGTTTTTT.

This clonotype was picked up many times. The CDR3 spells CASSEAGSIDIDTQYF. CDR3 bases: TGTGCCAGCAGTGAAGCCGGGAGTATAGATATAGATACGCAGTATTTT. The gene calls are TRBV6-1 and TRBJ2-3; TRBD2 is a possible D gene (6 bases). The CDR3 is 16 amino acids. The germline gives CDR1 MNHNS, CDR2 SASEGT. V was clipped by 0 bases and J by 5 bases, with 15 bases between them.

This clonotype has at least ten counts. The chain uses TRBV5-5 and TRBJ2-1, with D possibly matching TRBD1 (6 bases). The CDR3 has 16 residues. Germline CDR1 and CDR2: SGHKS and YYEKEE (reference sequence). The V end lost 4 bases, the J end lost 0 bases, and 14 bases lay between the germline ends. The CDR3 DNA follows: TGTGCCAGCAGCATAGGGGACATAAGCTCCTACAATGAGCAGTTCTTC. This translates into CASSIGDISSYNEQFF.